The clone carrying this T cell receptor (beta chain) occurred a few times. The antigen is not known. The sample is drawn from a study of T cells after yellow fever vaccination. Overall study findings and caveats: Post-booster reappearance was seen for most primary-vaccination clones (about 95% CD4, roughly 91% CD8). Clonotype sharing between CD4 and CD8 compartments was small.

5'RACE template switching added a universal primer site and UMIs to TCR cDNA. One entry per CDR3 protein, called by TCRdb with MiXCR from the 5' RACE reads. The sample records more than 450,000 distinct CDR3 sequences, around a fifth being singletons. The CDR3 runs to 13 residues. The V segment lost 8 bases and the J segment 2 bases; nucleotides outside the gene matches: 6. Per the germline V gene, CDR1 is DFQATT and CDR2 is SNEGSKA (reference sequence). V gene TRBV20-1 combines with J gene TRBJ2-7; TRBD1 aligns across 10 bases. The TCR comes from a man between 18 and 35 years old who received the YFV17D yellow fever vaccine. Sequencing used PBMCs, obtained 20 to 25 days after the first yellow fever vaccination. The CDR3 coding sequence is TGCAGTTCCCAGGGACAGGGGCCCTACGAGCAGTACTTC. Translated, it gives CSSQGQGPYEQYF.